This T cell receptor beta chain was identified during a study of Ad26.COV2.S vaccination and SARS-CoV-2 variants. For the study at large: The trial was COV1001 and the donor's arm was Ad26.COV2.S. Ad26.COV2.S given intramuscularly, once or twice 56 days apart. Notes on the study in general: Those who received the vaccine showed greater spike-specific TCR breadth than those given placebo.

J lost 4 bases, V lost 5 bases, and 8 bases had no gene match. There are 15 residues in the CDR3. Germline V gives CDR1 LGHNT, CDR2 FRNRAP. As concerns this clone: Its antigen is as yet unknown.

The protocol was immunoSEQ multiplex PCR, while the TCRdb copy is restricted to in-frame clones and leaves out a portion. The table includes approximately 410,000 clones, over 80% detected once. The treatment was: about 20 received Ad26.COV2.S at low or high dose, single or two shots; about 5 received placebo; per-sample allocation not given. All samples were drawn on day 63, counting from the first vaccine or placebo injection. Ad26 vector vaccine expressed Wuhan-strain SARS-CoV-2 spike. The sequence was obtained from a person between 18 and 60 years old who received the Ad26.COV2.S COVID-19 vaccine or a placebo. This chain links TRBV12-5 with TRBJ2-1, with 7 bases lining up with TRBD1. The input for sequencing was peripheral blood, taken in a trial of Ad26.COV2.S vaccine versus placebo. The CDR3 DNA sequence: TGTGCTAGTGGTGGGACAGATGACGGTTACAATGAGCAGTTCTTC. Translated: CASGGTDDGYNEQFF.